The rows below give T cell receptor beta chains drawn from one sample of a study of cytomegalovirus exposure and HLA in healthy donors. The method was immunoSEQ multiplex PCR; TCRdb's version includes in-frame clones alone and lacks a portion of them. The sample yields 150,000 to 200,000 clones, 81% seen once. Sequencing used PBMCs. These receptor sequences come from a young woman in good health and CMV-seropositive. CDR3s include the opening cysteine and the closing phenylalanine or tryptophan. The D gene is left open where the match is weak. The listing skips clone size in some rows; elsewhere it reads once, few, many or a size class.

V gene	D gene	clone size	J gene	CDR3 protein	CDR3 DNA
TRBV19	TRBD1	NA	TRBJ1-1	CASSRDRGLGTEAFF	TGTGCCAGTAGCCGGGACAGGGGGCTCGGAACTGAAGCTTTCTTT
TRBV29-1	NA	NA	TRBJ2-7	CSVLSGKTYEQYF	TGCAGCGTCCTCTCAGGGAAGACCTACGAGCAGTACTTC
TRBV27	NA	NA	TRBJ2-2	CASSLRGTNTGELFF	TGTGCCAGCAGTTTAAGGGGGACGAACACCGGGGAGCTGTTTTTT
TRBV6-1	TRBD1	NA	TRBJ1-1	CASTDRGPNTEAFF	TGTGCCAGCACGGACAGGGGACCGAACACTGAAGCTTTCTTT
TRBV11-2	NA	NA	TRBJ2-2	CASSQRGELFF	TGTGCCAGCAGCCAGCGCGGGGAGCTGTTTTTT
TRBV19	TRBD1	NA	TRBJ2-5	CASSSDRVEETQYF	TGTGCCAGTAGTTCGGACAGGGTGGAGGAGACCCAGTACTTC
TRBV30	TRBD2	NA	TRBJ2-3	CAWTSGSTDTQYF	TGTGCCTGGACTAGCGGGTCCACAGATACGCAGTATTTT
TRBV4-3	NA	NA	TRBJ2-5	CASSQGSRETQYF	TGCGCCAGCAGCCAAGGGTCGAGAGAGACCCAGTACTTC
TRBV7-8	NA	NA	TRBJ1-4	CASSFSRTVNEKLFF	TGTGCCAGCAGCTTCAGCAGGACAGTTAATGAAAAACTGTTTTTT
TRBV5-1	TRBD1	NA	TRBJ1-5	CASSTTGDQPQHF	TGCGCCAGCAGCACGACAGGGGATCAGCCCCAGCATTTT
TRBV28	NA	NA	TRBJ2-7	CASISPMATYEQYF	TGTGCCAGCATCTCCCCAATGGCAACCTACGAGCAGTACTTC
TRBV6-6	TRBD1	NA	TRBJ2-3	CASSYGQGGDTQYF	TGTGCCAGCAGTTACGGACAGGGGGGGGATACGCAGTATTTT
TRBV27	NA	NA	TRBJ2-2	CASTGWGGGTGELFF	TGTGCCAGCACGGGGTGGGGGGGCGGGACCGGGGAGCTGTTTTTT
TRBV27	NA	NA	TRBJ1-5	CASSLSARSPSQPQHF	TGTGCCAGCAGTTTATCGGCCAGATCTCCTAGTCAGCCCCAGCATTTT
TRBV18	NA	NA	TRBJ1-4	CASSLARETTNEKLFF	TGTGCCAGCTCACTAGCTCGTGAGACAACTAATGAAAAACTGTTTTTT
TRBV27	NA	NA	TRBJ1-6	CASSYPWGDSPLHF	TGTGCCAGCAGTTACCCCTGGGGGGATTCACCCCTCCACTTT
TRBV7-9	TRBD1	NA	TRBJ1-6	CSSSRDRGGSPLHF	TGTTCCAGCAGCCGAGACAGGGGAGGATCACCCCTCCACTTT
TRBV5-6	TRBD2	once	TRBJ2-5	CASSPGSGGHQETQYF	TGTGCCAGCAGCCCGGGGAGCGGGGGCCACCAAGAGACCCAGTACTTC
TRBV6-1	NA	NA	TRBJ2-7	CASSLVYEQYF	TGTGCCAGCAGCCTCGTATACGAGCAGTACTTC
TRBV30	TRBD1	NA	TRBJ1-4	CAWSTRGEGTGGRKLFF	TGTGCCTGGAGTACCCGGGGCGAGGGGACAGGAGGTCGAAAACTGTTTTTT
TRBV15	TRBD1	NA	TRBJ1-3	CATSEGGLSGNTIYF	TGTGCCACCTCGGAAGGGGGCCTCTCTGGAAACACCATATATTTT
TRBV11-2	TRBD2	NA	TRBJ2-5	CASILAGEETQYF	TGTGCCAGCATTCTGGCGGGGGAAGAGACCCAGTACTTC
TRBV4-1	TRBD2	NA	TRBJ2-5	CASSQTSVRETQYF	TGCGCCAGCAGCCAAACTAGCGTCCGAGAGACCCAGTACTTC